This TCR beta chain was retrieved from a study of cytomegalovirus exposure and HLA in healthy donors. Broader study findings: Some segments of the V type, notably TRBV6-2 and TRBV6-3, were excluded as indistinguishable. In a later analysis, HLA-associated TCR beta chains were more clonally expanded than equally common others. A later analysis linked a missense variant in DCLRE1C to the trimming of TCR beta V and J genes.

On this clone itself: Its antigen is currently unknown.

CDR1 and CDR2 (germline): SGHTA, FQGNSA. V trimming: 3 bases; J trimming: 7 bases; junction bases outside the gene matches: 9. The CDR3 totals 15 residues. The primer mix had 60 Vbeta and 13 Jbeta primers. TCRdb keeps only in-frame clones here, not all; method: immunoSEQ multiplex PCR. Found here are about 98,000 clones, about 80% of them singletons; the top ten hold approximately 10%. This rearrangement joins TRBV7-2 to TRBJ2-7; TRBD2 matches 10 bases. Sequencing was done on a sample of PBMCs. This receptor was taken from a man aged 18 to 29 in good health and CMV-seropositive. Here the CDR3 DNA reads TGTGCCAGCAGCTTTAGGGCTAGCGGGGGAAGTGAGCAGTACTTC. This translates into CASSFRASGGSEQYF.